This TCR beta chain was recorded in a study of OX40 agonist ivuxolimab in advanced cancers. Study at large: Earlier anti-PD-1, anti-PD-L1 or anti-CTLA-4 therapy was permitted; roughly 42% had received some.

With respect to this clone: Its antigen is not known.

Here immunoSEQ multiplex PCR was the method, and the copy in TCRdb shows in-frame clones only, minus some. The sample gives 30,000 to 35,000 clones, about 88% of which show up once; around 29% is in the top ten. Trimming shortened V by 3 bases and J by 4 bases, and 19 bases separated the two germline ends. The CDR3 consists of 16 residues. Germline V gene lookup returns CDR1 SEHNR and CDR2 FQNEAQ (reference sequence). Study-level results: Low normalized T-cell clonal expansion also characterized some of the nonresponders.

J is TRBJ2-7 and V is TRBV7-9, with D perhaps TRBD1 (6 bases). This TCR derives from an adult with an advanced solid tumor such as melanoma, head and neck, liver or kidney cancer. Sequenced material: CD4+ or CD8+ T cells sorted from blood, taken in a trial of the OX40 agonist ivuxolimab. CDR3 sequence (DNA): TGTGCCAGCAGCTTCACGTCGGGCGGACAGCCATACGAGCAGTACTTC. The encoded protein is CASSFTSGGQPYEQYF.